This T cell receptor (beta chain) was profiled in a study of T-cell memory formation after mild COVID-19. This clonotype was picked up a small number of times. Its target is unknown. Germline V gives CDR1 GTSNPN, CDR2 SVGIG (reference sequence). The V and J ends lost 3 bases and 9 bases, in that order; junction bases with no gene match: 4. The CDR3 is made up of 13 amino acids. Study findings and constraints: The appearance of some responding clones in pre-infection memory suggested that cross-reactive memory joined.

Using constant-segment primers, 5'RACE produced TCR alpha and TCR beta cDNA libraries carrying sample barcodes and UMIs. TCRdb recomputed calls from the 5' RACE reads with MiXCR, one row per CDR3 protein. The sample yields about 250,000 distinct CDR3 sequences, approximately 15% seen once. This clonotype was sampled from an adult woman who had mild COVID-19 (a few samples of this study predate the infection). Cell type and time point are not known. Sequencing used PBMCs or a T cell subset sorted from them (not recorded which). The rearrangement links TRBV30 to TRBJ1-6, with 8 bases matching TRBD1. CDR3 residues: CAWSPGGSSPLHF. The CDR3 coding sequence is TGTGCCTGGAGCCCAGGGGGCTCTTCACCCCTCCACTTT.